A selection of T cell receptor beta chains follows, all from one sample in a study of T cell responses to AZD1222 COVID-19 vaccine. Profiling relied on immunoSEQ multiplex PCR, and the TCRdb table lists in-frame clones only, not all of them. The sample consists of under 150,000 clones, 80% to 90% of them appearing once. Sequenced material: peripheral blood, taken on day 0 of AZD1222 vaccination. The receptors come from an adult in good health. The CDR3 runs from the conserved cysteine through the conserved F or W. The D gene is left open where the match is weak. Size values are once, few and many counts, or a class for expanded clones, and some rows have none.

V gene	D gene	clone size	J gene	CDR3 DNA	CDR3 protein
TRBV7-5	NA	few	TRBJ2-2	TGTGCCAGAAGCCCAAGAGGGGACCTCTACACCGGGGAGCTGTTTTTT	CARSPRGDLYTGELFF
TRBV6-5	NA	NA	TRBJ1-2	TGTGCCAGCAGTTCCCCGAGGGACCGTAACTATGGCTACACCTTC	CASSSPRDRNYGYTF
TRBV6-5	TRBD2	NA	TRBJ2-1	TGTGCCAGCAGTTCTAGCGGGCCTAATGAGCAGTTCTTC	CASSSSGPNEQFF
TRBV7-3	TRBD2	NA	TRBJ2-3	TGTGCCAGCAGCGCCATAGCGGGAATCCCAGATACGCAGTATTTT	CASSAIAGIPDTQYF
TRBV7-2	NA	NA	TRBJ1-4	TGTGCCAGCAGCTTAACAAACAGGGTGAACGAAAAACTGTTTTTT	CASSLTNRVNEKLFF
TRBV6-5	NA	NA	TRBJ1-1	TGTGCCAGCAGTTACCGGGCAGAGCAAACTGAAGCTTTCTTT	CASSYRAEQTEAFF
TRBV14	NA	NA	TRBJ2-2	TGTGCCAGCACCCCTCCGGTGGGGGAGCTGTTTTTT	CASTPPVGELFF
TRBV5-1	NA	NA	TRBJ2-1	TGCGCCAGCAGCTTAGGAGGGGCCTACAATGAGCAGTTCTTC	CASSLGGAYNEQFF
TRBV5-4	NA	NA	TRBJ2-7	TGTGCCAGCAGCTCCGGATCTCTTTACGAGCAGTACTTC	CASSSGSLYEQYF
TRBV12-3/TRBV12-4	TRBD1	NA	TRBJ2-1	TGTGCCAGCCGGGACAGTCTCCTTGAGCAGTTCTTC	CASRDSLLEQFF
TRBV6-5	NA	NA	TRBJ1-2	TGTGCCAGCAGTTCCCCCGGACGGAGGAATAACTATGGCTACACCTTC	CASSSPGRRNNYGYTF